The 10 T cell receptor beta chains listed next were all sequenced from one sample in a study of T cells expressing NK-cell markers. TCRdb re-called the 5' RACE reads and gives one entry per CDR3 protein, without DNA. The sample yields about 460,000 distinct CDR3 sequences, of which the top ten take up roughly 1.4%. Material for sequencing was blood T cells: a sorted CD56 or NKG2C T cell subset, CD4+ or CD8+ T cells, or bulk PBMC T cells (not recorded which). The receptors shown here come from a woman between 45 and 60 years old in good health.

The rearrangement uses TRBV7-9 and TRBJ2-2. This CDR3 has 14 residues. Germline V gives CDR1 SEHNR, CDR2 FQNEAQ (reference sequence). The CDR3 loop is CASSAEKNTGELFF.

This rearrangement joins TRBV20-1 to TRBJ2-5; TCRdb lists TRBD2, though no DNA is available to test this call. Germline V CDR1 and CDR2: DFQATT, SNEGSKA (reference sequence). This CDR3 is 12 amino acids long. CDR3 in amino acids: CSATAGGQTQNF.

This sequence joins TRBV27 and TRBJ1-1. The CDR3 totals 14 residues. Germline V gene data show CDR1 as MNHEY and CDR2 as SMNVEV (reference sequence). The CDR3: CASSLEGLRSEAFF.

CDR3 sequence reads: CASSVAGGGGEPQHF. The chain recombines TRBV9 with TRBJ1-5; TCRdb calls TRBD1, which cannot be checked without DNA. The CDR3 contains 15 residues. Germline V gene data show CDR1 as SGDLS and CDR2 as YYNGEE.

V gene TRBV20-1 combines with J gene TRBJ1-5; TCRdb designates TRBD1, a call that cannot be tested without DNA. Germline V gene sequence: CDR1 DFQATT, CDR2 SNEGSKA (reference sequence). CDR3 length: 15 residues. The CDR3 region is CSAKTTGAFNQPQHF.

V gene TRBV7-9 combines with J gene TRBJ1-2; TCRdb indicates TRBD1, and absent DNA this call remains unverified. The CDR3 sequence is 14 residues long. Looked up from germline, CDR1 is SEHNR and CDR2 is FQNEAQ (reference sequence). The CDR3 sequence is CASSPTGGYGGYTF.

This CDR3 reads CASSLQGFGSEAFF. The chain recombines TRBV9 with TRBJ1-1; TCRdb selects TRBD1, and the lack of DNA leaves this call unchecked. This CDR3 is 14 amino acids long. Germline CDR1 and CDR2: SGDLS and YYNGEE. Filled out from reference TRBV9 and TRBJ1-1, the complete variable domain reads DSGVTQTPKHLITATGQRVTLRCSPRSGDLSVYWYQQSLDQGLQFLIQYYNGEERAKGNILERFSAQQFPDLHSELNLSSLELGDSALYFCASSLQGFGSEAFFGQGTRLTVV.

The chain uses TRBV20-1 and TRBJ1-5; TCRdb calls TRBD1, which cannot be checked without DNA. This CDR3 spans 16 amino acids. Germline CDR1 DFQATT, CDR2 SNEGSKA (reference sequence). CDR3 loop: CSARNWDRNSNQPQHF.

V usage is TRBV4-1 and J usage is TRBJ2-6; checking the TCRdb D call of TRBD1 is not possible without DNA. Germline CDR1 reads MGHRA; CDR2 reads YSYEKL. This CDR3 is built from 19 residues. The CDR3 here is CASSQEYGTGASGANVLTF.

The gene calls are TRBV5-1 and TRBJ2-2; TCRdb designates TRBD2, a call that cannot be tested without DNA. Per the germline V gene, CDR1 is SGHRS and CDR2 is YFSETQ. The CDR3 consists of 14 residues. This chain's CDR3 is CASSLPTNTGELFF.